Listed here is a single T cell receptor beta chain. Its antigen is currently unknown. This sample was taken from a study of OX40 agonist ivuxolimab in advanced cancers. Whole-study context: Patients took ivuxolimab, an agonistic anti-OX40 (CD134) antibody.

Clones were sequenced by immunoSEQ multiplex PCR, and TCRdb holds only the in-frame ones, with some missing. The table shows about 37,000 clones, with around 86% occurring only once. Autoimmune disease history or systemic immunosuppression barred patients. Study-wide findings and caveats: Clonal expansion from baseline to week 6 occurred in both CD4+ and CD8+ T cells.

This specimen was CD4+ or CD8+ T cells sorted from blood, taken in a trial of the OX40 agonist ivuxolimab. This sequence was found in an adult with an advanced solid tumor such as melanoma, head and neck, liver or kidney cancer.

CDR3 DNA sequence: TGTGCCAGCAGCCCCACAAGCCCGGGAGATACGCAGTATTTT. It codes for CASSPTSPGDTQYF. This chain links TRBV11-3 with TRBJ2-3; D is uncertain. V lost 5 bases and J 5 bases, leaving 14 bases between the germline ends. The CDR3 contains 14 residues. The germline CDR1 and CDR2 sequences are SGHNT and YENEEA.